The clone carrying this T cell receptor beta chain was seen at least ten times. What it binds is unknown. Germline-derived CDR1 and CDR2 are MDHEN and SYDVKM. CDR3 size: 14 residues. V was trimmed by 2 bases and J by 4 bases, leaving 10 bases between them. Regions amplified from RNA transcripts were the TCR beta CDR3 regions. TCR CDR3 underwent first-round RT-PCR with the HTBI primer set. TCRdb passed the multiplex PCR reads through MiXCR, listing each CDR3 protein once. This table has about 640,000 distinct CDR3 sequences, around 20% appearing once. Source material for PBMCs was less than 12 ml fresh peripheral blood. These data come from a study of T cells in Graves' hyperthyroidism and ophthalmopathy. The wider study: Peripheral blood draws took place at initial diagnosis, ahead of any treatment.

Study-wide findings and caveats: Most expanded thyroid clonotypes above 0.001 recurred in blood.

Source material: blood. The chain uses TRBV28 and TRBJ2-3; TRBD1 might be the D (6 bases). The sequence was collected from a man aged 25-45 years with Graves' ophthalmopathy. As DNA, the CDR3 is TGTGCCAGCAGTTTAATCAGGGGCCCAGATACGCAGTATTTT. Translating gives CASSLIRGPDTQYF.